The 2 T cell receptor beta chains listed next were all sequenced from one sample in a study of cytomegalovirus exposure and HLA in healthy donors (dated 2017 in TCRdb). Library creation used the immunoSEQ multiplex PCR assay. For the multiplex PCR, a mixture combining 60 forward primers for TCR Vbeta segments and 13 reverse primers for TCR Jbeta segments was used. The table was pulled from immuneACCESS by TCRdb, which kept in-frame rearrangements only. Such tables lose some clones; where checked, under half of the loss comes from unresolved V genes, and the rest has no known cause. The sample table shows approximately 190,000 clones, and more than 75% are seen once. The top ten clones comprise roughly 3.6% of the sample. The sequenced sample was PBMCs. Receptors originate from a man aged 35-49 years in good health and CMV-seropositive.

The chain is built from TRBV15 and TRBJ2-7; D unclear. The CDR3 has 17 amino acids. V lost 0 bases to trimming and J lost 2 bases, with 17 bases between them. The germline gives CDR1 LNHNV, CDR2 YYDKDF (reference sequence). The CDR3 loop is CATSRDLTPHYPYEQYF. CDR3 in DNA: TGTGCCACCAGCAGAGATCTGACACCTCATTACCCCTACGAGCAGTACTTC.

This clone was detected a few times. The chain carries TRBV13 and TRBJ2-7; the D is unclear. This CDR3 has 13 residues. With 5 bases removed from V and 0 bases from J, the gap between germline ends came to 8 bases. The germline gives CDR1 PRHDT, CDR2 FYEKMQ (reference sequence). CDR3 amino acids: CASSPPSSYEQYF. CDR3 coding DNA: TGTGCCAGCAGCCCCCCGAGCTCCTACGAGCAGTACTTC.